Below are 28 T cell receptor beta chains sequenced from a single sample in a study of blood T cell repertoires in COVID-19 (dated by TCRdb to 2019 to 2021). Preparation of the library involved the immunoSEQ multiplex PCR assay. TCRdb provides this immuneACCESS table in a form limited to in-frame rearrangements. Some clones are lacking; in checked studies, under half of them reflect an unresolved V gene, and why the rest are absent is not known. The sample table holds roughly 300,000 clones, of which about 86% were seen once. The ten largest clones take up 9.5% to 15% of the sample. Sequencing was done on a sample of peripheral blood. These TCRs come from a woman aged 30 to 39 with COVID-19, enrolled during active disease.

The chain has TRBV3-1 (or the pseudogene TRBV3-2) and TRBJ2-1; D not resolved. Trimming left V 4 bases short and J 7 bases short, with 11 bases between. The CDR3 spans 13 residues. CDR1 and CDR2 (germline): LGHDT, YNNKEL (reference sequence). The CDR3 nucleotides read TGTGCCAGCAGCCCACCCCAGACTAATGAGCAGTTCTTC. This translates into CASSPPQTNEQFF.

This chain links TRBV15 with TRBJ1-6; D may be TRBD1 (6 bases). V gave up 5 bases and J gave up 10 bases, with 21 bases separating them. Germline CDR1 is LNHNV and CDR2 is YYDKDF (reference sequence). This CDR3 comprises 16 residues. The CDR3 DNA sequence: TGTGCCACCAGCCCCCGATCCCCAGGACAGCTCTCACCCCTCCACTTT. As protein: CATSPRSPGQLSPLHF.

This chain joins TRBV13 and TRBJ1-1, with unresolved D. This CDR3 is 12 amino acids long. Trimming pared 9 bases from V and 4 bases from J, leaving 12 bases between. Germline assignment: CDR1 PRHDT and CDR2 FYEKMQ (reference sequence). The CDR3 here is CASVWLGTEAFF. CDR3 DNA sequence: TGTGCCAGTGTTTGGCTTGGCACTGAAGCTTTCTTT.

The chain joins TRBV19 to TRBJ2-4, with D perhaps matching TRBD1 (6 bases). The germline CDR1 and CDR2 sequences are LNHDA and SQIVND (reference sequence). The CDR3 extends over 16 amino acids. V was shortened by 6 bases and J by 5 bases, with 20 bases between the two germline ends. CDR3 in amino acids: CASSALQGEGENIQYF. The CDR3 nucleotides read TGTGCCAGTAGCGCCCTACAGGGAGAGGGGGAAAACATTCAGTACTTC.

In the case of this clone: One end of the junction varies from germline; a read error may be responsible. The rearrangement joins TRBV6-6 to TRBJ2-7; D is uncertain. This CDR3 comprises 12 residues. The germline CDR1 and CDR2 sequences are MNHNY and SVGAGI (reference sequence). CDR3 bases: TGTGCCAGCAGTTACTCGAGGTACCCCTCTGACTTC. It translates to CASSYSRYPSDF.

The rearrangement uses TRBV5-1 and TRBJ2-6; the D is unclear. V lost 7 bases, J lost 8 bases, and 7 bases lay in between. Germline V gene sequence: CDR1 SGHRS, CDR2 YFSETQ. CDR3 length: 11 residues. The CDR3 protein is CASDKPNVLTF. In DNA form, the CDR3 reads TGCGCCAGCGACAAACCCAACGTCCTGACTTTC.

In regard to this clone: The germline gene is not matched at one end of the junction; a read error may be the cause. This rearrangement joins TRBV20-1 to TRBJ1-2, with D possibly being TRBD1 (6 bases). Germline CDR1 is DFQATT and CDR2 is SNEGSKA (reference sequence). The CDR3 is 11 amino acids. For the CDR3, the DNA is TGCAGTGCTTACCAAACAGGGACCATCCCTTTC. Translation gives CSAYQTGTIPF.

The chain couples TRBV2 to TRBJ1-2; D is unclear. This CDR3 contains 12 residues. From germline, CDR1 is SNHLY and CDR2 FYNNEI. Trimming left V 1 base short and J 5 bases short, with 5 bases between. CDR3 protein: CASSEEQYGYTF. The CDR3 coding sequence is TGTGCCAGCAGTGAAGAACAGTATGGCTACACCTTC.

The V and J genes are TRBV5-1 and TRBJ1-4; 8 nucleotides line up with TRBD1. The germline V gene encodes CDR1 SGHRS and CDR2 YFSETQ. This CDR3 region has 15 residues. J was trimmed by 4 bases and V by 0 bases; bases with no gene match: 2. CDR3 residues: CASSLGTGFNEKLFF. The CDR3 DNA follows: TGCGCCAGCAGCTTGGGGACAGGGTTTAATGAAAAACTGTTTTTT.

V usage is TRBV2 and J usage is TRBJ2-1, with D tentatively TRBD1 (5 bases). Germline V gene sequence: CDR1 SNHLY, CDR2 FYNNEI. The CDR3 loop spans 16 amino acids. The V gene lost 6 bases and the J gene lost 4 bases, with 19 bases spanning the gap. The CDR3 sequence: CASRTDLGALYNEQFF. CDR3 DNA: TGTGCCAGCAGGACCGACCTAGGGGCGTTATACAATGAGCAGTTCTTC. The entire variable domain, with the rest obtained from reference TRBV2 and TRBJ2-1, is as follows: EPEVTQTPSHQVTQMGQEVILRCVPISNHLYFYWYRQILGQKVEFLVSFYNNEISEKSEIFDDQFSVERPDGSNFTLKIRSTKLEDSAMYFCASRTDLGALYNEQFFGPGTRLTVL.

This sequence joins TRBV7-8 and TRBJ1-3; possible D gene TRBD1, 6 bases. There are 15 residues in the CDR3. CDR1 and CDR2 from the germline V gene are SGHVS and FQNEAQ. Between the trimmed V and J ends, which lost 3 bases and 0 bases, there was a span of 9 bases. The CDR3 protein is CASSFGQNSGNTIYF. The CDR3 nucleotides read TGTGCCAGCAGCTTCGGACAGAACTCTGGAAACACCATATATTTT. Full variable domain (remainder filled in from reference TRBV7-8 and TRBJ1-3): GAGVSQSPRYKVAKRGQDVALRCDPISGHVSLFWYQQALGQGPEFLTYFQNEAQLDKSGLPSDRFFAERPEGSVSTLKIQRTQQEDSAVYLCASSFGQNSGNTIYFGEGSWLTVV.

The J gene is TRBJ2-5, the V gene TRBV6-6; the D is unclear. The V end lost 2 bases, the J end lost 3 bases, and 4 bases lay between the germline ends. The CDR3 sequence is 12 residues long. Germline V lookup: CDR1 MNHNY, CDR2 SVGAGI (reference sequence). The CDR3 region is CASSYSEETQYF. CDR3 DNA: TGTGCCAGCAGTTACAGCGAAGAGACCCAGTACTTC.

The chain uses TRBV19 and TRBJ2-3, with D possibly TRBD2 on 6 matching bases. V lost 3 bases and J 0 bases, leaving 13 bases between the germline ends. The CDR3 consists of 16 residues. Germline V gene data show CDR1 as LNHDA and CDR2 as SQIVND (reference sequence). As DNA, the CDR3 is TGTGCCAGTAGTATCCGGGCTAGCGTCAGCACAGATACGCAGTATTTT. Encoded protein: CASSIRASVSTDTQYF.

This sequence joins TRBV14 and TRBJ2-1; 7 bases align to TRBD2. Germline CDR1 is SGHDN and CDR2 is FVKESK. J gave up 4 bases and V 2 bases, and 8 bases lay outside the gene matches. The CDR3 loop spans 16 amino acids. This CDR3 reads CASSQIGTTKYNEQFF. CDR3 DNA: TGTGCCAGCAGCCAAATCGGGACTACCAAATACAATGAGCAGTTCTTC.

J is TRBJ2-3 and V is TRBV7-9; no firm D call. Germline V gene data show CDR1 as SEHNR and CDR2 as FQNEAQ (reference sequence). The CDR3 has 12 amino acids. Deletions cut 4 bases from V and 2 bases from J, with 4 bases between. The CDR3 here is CASSYLTDTQYF. CDR3 nucleotide sequence: TGTGCCAGCAGCTATCTCACAGATACGCAGTATTTT.

The chain combines TRBV30 with TRBJ1-5; D is uncertain. The CDR3 is 13 residues long. Trimming took off 1 base at V and 6 bases at J, with 10 bases between the two ends. CDR1 is GTSNPN, CDR2 SVGIG, per germline (reference sequence). CDR3 sequence reads: CAWSGFVSQPQHF. The CDR3 nucleotides are TGTGCCTGGAGTGGTTTCGTGAGTCAGCCCCAGCATTTT.

This chain uses TRBV2 with TRBJ2-1, with D tentatively TRBD2 (6 bases). Trimming stripped 6 bases from V and 8 bases from J, with 14 bases between. The CDR3 loop spans 13 amino acids. Germline CDR1 is SNHLY and CDR2 is FYNNEI. Here the CDR3 DNA reads TGTGCCAGCAGCGGGACTCCTATCGATGAGCAGTTCTTC. Translated: CASSGTPIDEQFF.

This chain connects TRBV5-6 to TRBJ1-2; D possibly corresponds to TRBD1 (5 bases). Germline V CDR1 and CDR2: SGHDT, YYEEEE. With 7 bases removed from V and 2 bases from J, the gap between germline ends came to 9 bases. The CDR3 spans 12 residues. CDR3 sequence (DNA): TGTGCCAGCGCCCGGGGGAACTATGGCTACACCTTC. This gives the protein CASARGNYGYTF.

This clone has just one count. The V call is TRBV3-1 (or the pseudogene TRBV3-2), the J call TRBJ2-7; possible D gene TRBD2, 5 bases. Trimming left V 1 base short and J 0 bases short, with 10 bases between. The CDR3 length is 15 residues. Germline V gene data show CDR1 as LGHDT and CDR2 as YNNKEL (reference sequence). CDR3 residues: CASSQGVASSYEQYF. In DNA, the CDR3 is TGTGCCAGCAGCCAAGGTGTAGCGAGCTCCTACGAGCAGTACTTC.

The genes are TRBV29-1 and TRBJ1-2; 9 nucleotides align to TRBD1. The CDR3 sequence is 16 residues long. Germline-derived CDR1 and CDR2 are SQVTM and ANQGSEA. J gave up 7 bases and V 7 bases, and 19 bases lay outside the gene matches. The CDR3 sequence: CSARVAGTGLGAGYTF. The CDR3 coding sequence is TGCAGCGCTCGAGTTGCCGGGACAGGGTTAGGGGCTGGCTACACCTTC. The entire variable domain, with the rest obtained from reference TRBV29-1 and TRBJ1-2, is as follows: SAVISQKPSRDICQRGTSLTIQCQVDSQVTMMFWYRQQPGQSLTLIATANQGSEATYESGFVIDKFPISRPNLTFSTLTVSNMSPEDSSIYLCSARVAGTGLGAGYTFGSGTRLTVV.

The chain links TRBV29-1 to TRBJ2-6; possible D gene TRBD2, 5 bases. CDR1 and CDR2 (germline): SQVTM, ANQGSEA. The ends were cut back, 0 bases at V and 2 bases at J, with 11 bases in the middle. The CDR3 sequence is 16 residues long. The CDR3 sequence is CSVEEFRGAGANVLTF. The CDR3 nucleotides read TGCAGCGTTGAAGAATTCCGGGGTGCTGGGGCCAACGTCCTGACTTTC.

This chain links TRBV3-1 (or the pseudogene TRBV3-2) with TRBJ2-5; possibly TRBD2 for D (5 bases). CDR3 length: 15 amino acids. Germline V CDR1 and CDR2: LGHDT, YNNKEL (reference sequence). The ends were cut back, 1 base at V and 4 bases at J, with 13 bases in the middle. The chain's CDR3 is CASSQGGKAAETQYF. DNA for the CDR3: TGTGCCAGCAGCCAAGGAGGGAAAGCGGCAGAGACCCAGTACTTC.

V and J are TRBV9 and TRBJ1-5; 9 bases are a match to TRBD1. V lost 4 bases and J lost 5; bases outside the gene matches: 7. This CDR3 region has 15 residues. Looked up from germline, CDR1 is SGDLS and CDR2 is YYNGEE. The CDR3 reads CASSPKQGADQPQHF. CDR3 coding DNA: TGTGCCAGCAGCCCAAAACAGGGGGCTGATCAGCCCCAGCATTTT. Supplemented by reference TRBV9 and TRBJ1-5, the full variable domain reads DSGVTQTPKHLITATGQRVTLRCSPRSGDLSVYWYQQSLDQGLQFLIQYYNGEERAKGNILERFSAQQFPDLHSELNLSSLELGDSALYFCASSPKQGADQPQHFGDGTRLSIL.

V and J are TRBV5-8 and TRBJ2-7; 7 nucleotides match TRBD1. CDR3 length: 15 residues. The J segment lost 0 bases and the V segment lost 1 base, leaving 4 bases of the junction unmatched. CDR1 and CDR2 (germline): SGHTS, YDEGEE. Here the CDR3 DNA reads TGTGCCAGCAGCTTGCTCCGGGACAGCTCCTACGAGCAGTACTTC. This gives the protein CASSLLRDSSYEQYF.

This rearrangement joins TRBV10-2 to TRBJ1-2, with no clear D. The germline CDR1 and CDR2 sequences are WSHSY and SAAADI. V shed 4 bases and J shed 10 bases, with 16 bases lying between them. The CDR3 is 13 amino acids. The CDR3 sequence: CASSVDGLEYYTF. The CDR3 nucleotides are TGCGCCAGCAGTGTAGACGGTTTGGAGTACTACACCTTC.

The chain couples TRBV11-2 to TRBJ2-7, with D possibly TRBD2 on 6 matching bases. V lost 5 bases to trimming and J lost 4 bases, with 9 bases between them. The CDR3 sequence is 12 residues long. The germline gives CDR1 SGHAT, CDR2 FQNNGV. The CDR3: CASSPGTYEQYF. The CDR3 nucleotides read TGTGCCAGCAGCCCCGGGACTTACGAGCAGTACTTC.

CDR3 residues: CASTTGKSPLHF. The DNA for the CDR3 is TGTGCCAGTACCACAGGGAAATCACCCCTCCACTTT. This chain links TRBV19 with TRBJ1-6; D is perhaps TRBD1 (6 bases). This CDR3 comprises 12 residues. Germline CDR1 and CDR2: LNHDA and SQIVND (reference sequence). Trimming pared 7 bases from V and 10 bases from J, leaving 11 bases between.

This rearrangement joins TRBV2 to TRBJ2-7; possibly TRBD1 for D (5 bases). The V and J ends lost 7 bases and 0 bases respectively, with 16 bases between them. Germline values: CDR1 SNHLY, CDR2 FYNNEI. This CDR3 region has 15 residues. The CDR3 protein is CASTRQSASSYEQYF. CDR3 DNA sequence: TGTGCCAGCACCAGACAGTCTGCGAGCTCCTACGAGCAGTACTTC.